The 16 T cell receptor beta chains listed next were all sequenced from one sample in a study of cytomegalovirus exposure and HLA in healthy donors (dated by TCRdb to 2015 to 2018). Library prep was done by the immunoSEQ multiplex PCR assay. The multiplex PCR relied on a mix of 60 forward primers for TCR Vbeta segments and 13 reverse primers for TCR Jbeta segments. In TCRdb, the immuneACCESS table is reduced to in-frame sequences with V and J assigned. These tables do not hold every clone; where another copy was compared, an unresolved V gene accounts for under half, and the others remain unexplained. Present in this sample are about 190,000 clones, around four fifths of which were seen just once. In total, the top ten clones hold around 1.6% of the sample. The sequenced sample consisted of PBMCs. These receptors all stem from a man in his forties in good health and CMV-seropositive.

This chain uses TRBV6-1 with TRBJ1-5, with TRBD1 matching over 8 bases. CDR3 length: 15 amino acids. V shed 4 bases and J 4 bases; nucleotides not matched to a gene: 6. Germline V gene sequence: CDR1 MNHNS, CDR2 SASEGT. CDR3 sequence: CASSVTGARNQPQHF. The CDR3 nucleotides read TGTGCCAGCAGTGTGACAGGGGCTCGGAATCAGCCCCAGCATTTT.

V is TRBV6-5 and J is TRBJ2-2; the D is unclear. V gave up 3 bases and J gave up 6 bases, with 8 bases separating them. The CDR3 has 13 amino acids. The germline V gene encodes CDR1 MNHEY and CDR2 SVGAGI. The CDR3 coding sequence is TGTGCCAGCAGTTATTATCCTTCCGGGGAGCTGTTTTTT. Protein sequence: CASSYYPSGELFF.

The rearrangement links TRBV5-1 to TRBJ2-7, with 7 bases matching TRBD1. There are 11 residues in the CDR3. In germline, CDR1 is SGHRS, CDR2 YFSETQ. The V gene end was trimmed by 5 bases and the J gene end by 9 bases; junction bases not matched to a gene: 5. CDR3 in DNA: TGCGCCAGCAGACGGACAGGAGTGCAGTACTTC. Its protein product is CASRRTGVQYF.

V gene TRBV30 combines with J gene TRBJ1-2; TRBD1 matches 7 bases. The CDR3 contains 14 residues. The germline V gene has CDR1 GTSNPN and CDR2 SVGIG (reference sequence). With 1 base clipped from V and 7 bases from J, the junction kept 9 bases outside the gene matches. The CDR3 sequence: CAWSAPDRSSGYTF. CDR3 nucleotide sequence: TGTGCCTGGAGTGCCCCGGACAGGTCTTCTGGCTACACCTTC.

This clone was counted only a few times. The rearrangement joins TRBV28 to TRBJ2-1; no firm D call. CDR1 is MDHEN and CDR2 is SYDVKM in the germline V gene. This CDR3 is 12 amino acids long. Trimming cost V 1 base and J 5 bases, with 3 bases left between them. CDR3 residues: CASSLFNNEQFF. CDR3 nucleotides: TGTGCCAGCAGTTTATTCAACAATGAGCAGTTCTTC.

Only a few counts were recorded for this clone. This chain's CDR3 is CASSLGRGESRYEQYF. In DNA, the CDR3 is TGTGCCAGCAGCTTGGGGCGGGGGGAGAGTAGATACGAGCAGTACTTC. The V call is TRBV5-4, the J call TRBJ2-7; 8 nucleotides line up with TRBD2. CDR1 is SGHNT and CDR2 is YYREEE in the germline V gene (reference sequence). The CDR3 sequence is 16 residues long. V lost 0 bases and J lost 4; bases outside the gene matches: 9.

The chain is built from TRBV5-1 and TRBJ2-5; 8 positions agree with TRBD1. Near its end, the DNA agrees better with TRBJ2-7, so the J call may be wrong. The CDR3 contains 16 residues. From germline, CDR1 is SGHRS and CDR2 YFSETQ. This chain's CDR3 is CASSLGDGQGPYEQYF. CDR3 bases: TGCGCCAGCAGCTTGGGTGATGGACAGGGCCCCTACGAGCAGTACTTC.

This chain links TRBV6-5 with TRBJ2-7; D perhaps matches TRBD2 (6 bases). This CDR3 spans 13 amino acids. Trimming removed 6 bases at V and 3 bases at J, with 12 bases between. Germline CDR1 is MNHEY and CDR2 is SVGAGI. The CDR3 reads CASRTSGSYEQYF. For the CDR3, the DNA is TGTGCCAGCAGGACTTCCGGGAGCTACGAGCAGTACTTC.

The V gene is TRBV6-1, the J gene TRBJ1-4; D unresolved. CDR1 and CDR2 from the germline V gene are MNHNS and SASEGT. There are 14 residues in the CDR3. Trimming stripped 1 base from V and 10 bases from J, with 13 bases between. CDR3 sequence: CASSEEAGGLKLFF. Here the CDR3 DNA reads TGTGCCAGCAGTGAAGAAGCGGGCGGGCTAAAACTGTTTTTT.

CDR3 region: CAIPEIQGWTEAFF. CDR3 DNA sequence: TGTGCCATCCCAGAGATACAGGGATGGACTGAAGCTTTCTTT. This chain links TRBV2 with TRBJ1-1, with D possibly being TRBD1 (6 bases). The CDR3 length is 14 residues. The V end lost 10 bases, the J end lost 5 bases, and 20 bases lay between the germline ends. The germline gives CDR1 SNHLY, CDR2 FYNNEI.

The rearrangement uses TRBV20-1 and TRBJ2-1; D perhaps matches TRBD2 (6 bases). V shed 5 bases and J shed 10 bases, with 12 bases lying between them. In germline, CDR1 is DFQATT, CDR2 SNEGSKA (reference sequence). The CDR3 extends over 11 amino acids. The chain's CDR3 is CSAPSSGEQFF. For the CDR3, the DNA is TGCAGTGCTCCCTCGAGCGGGGAGCAGTTCTTC.

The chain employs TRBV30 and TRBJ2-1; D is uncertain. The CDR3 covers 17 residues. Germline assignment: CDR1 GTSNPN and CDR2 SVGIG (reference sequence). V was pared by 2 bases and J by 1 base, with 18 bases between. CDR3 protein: CAWSHWSGSPSYNEQFF. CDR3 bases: TGTGCCTGGAGTCATTGGTCGGGTAGCCCGTCCTACAATGAGCAGTTCTTC.

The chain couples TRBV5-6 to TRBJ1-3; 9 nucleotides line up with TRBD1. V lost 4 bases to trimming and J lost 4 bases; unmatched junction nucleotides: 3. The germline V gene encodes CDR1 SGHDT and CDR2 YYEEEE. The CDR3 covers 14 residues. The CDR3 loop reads CASSRDRAGNTIYF. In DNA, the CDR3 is TGTGCCAGCAGCCGGGACAGGGCAGGAAACACCATATATTTT. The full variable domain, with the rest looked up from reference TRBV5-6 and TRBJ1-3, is DAGVTQSPTHLIKTRGQQVTLRCSPKSGHDTVSWYQQALGQGPQFIFQYYEEEERQRGNFPDRFSGHQFPNYSSELNVNALLLGDSALYLCASSRDRAGNTIYFGEGSWLTVV.

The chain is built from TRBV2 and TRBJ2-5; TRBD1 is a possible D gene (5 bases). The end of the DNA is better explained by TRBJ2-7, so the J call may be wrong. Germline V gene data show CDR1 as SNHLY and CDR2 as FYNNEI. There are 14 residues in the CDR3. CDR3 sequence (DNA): TGTGCCAGCAGTGAGCAGGGCGTAGGCTACGAGCAGTACTTC. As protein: CASSEQGVGYEQYF.

The CDR3 protein is CASRRTSGVGELFF. The DNA of the CDR3 is TGTGCCAGCAGACGGACATCTGGAGTGGGGGAGCTGTTTTTT. The rearrangement uses TRBV6-5 and TRBJ2-2; tentative D call: TRBD1 (5 bases). Germline loops: CDR1 MNHEY, CDR2 SVGAGI. The CDR3 is 14 residues long. V was clipped by 6 bases and J by 8 bases, with 16 bases between them.

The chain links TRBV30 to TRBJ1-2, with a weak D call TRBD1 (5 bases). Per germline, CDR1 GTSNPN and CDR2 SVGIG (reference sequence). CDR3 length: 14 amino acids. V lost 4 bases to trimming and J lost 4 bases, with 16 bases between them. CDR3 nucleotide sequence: TGTGCCTGGACCGACCTCAGGGTAACCTATGGCTACACCTTC. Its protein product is CAWTDLRVTYGYTF. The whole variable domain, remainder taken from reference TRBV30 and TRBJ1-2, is SQTIHQWPATLVQPVGSPLSLECTVEGTSNPNLYWYRQAAGRGLQLLFYSVGIGQISSEVPQNLSASRPQDRQFILSSKKLLLSDSGFYLCAWTDLRVTYGYTFGSGTRLTVV.